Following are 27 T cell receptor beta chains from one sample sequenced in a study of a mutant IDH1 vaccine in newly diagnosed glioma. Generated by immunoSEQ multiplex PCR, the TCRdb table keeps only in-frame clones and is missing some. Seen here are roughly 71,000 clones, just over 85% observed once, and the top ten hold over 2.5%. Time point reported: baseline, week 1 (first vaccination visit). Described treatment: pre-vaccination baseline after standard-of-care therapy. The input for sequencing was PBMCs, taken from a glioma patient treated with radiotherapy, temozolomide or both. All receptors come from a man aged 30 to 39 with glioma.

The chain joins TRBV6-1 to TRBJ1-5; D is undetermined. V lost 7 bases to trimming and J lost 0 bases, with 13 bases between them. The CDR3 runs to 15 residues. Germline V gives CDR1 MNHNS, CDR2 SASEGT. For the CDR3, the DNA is TGTGCCAGCACGATCCAGGTCTCTAGCAATCAGCCCCAGCATTTT. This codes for CASTIQVSSNQPQHF.

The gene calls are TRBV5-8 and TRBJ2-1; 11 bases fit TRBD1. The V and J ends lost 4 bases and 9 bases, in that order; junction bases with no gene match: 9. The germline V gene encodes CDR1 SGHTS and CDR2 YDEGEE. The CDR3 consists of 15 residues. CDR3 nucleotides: TGTGCCAGCAGCCCTGGACAGGGGGCGGTGGGTGAGCAGTTCTTC. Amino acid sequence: CASSPGQGAVGEQFF.

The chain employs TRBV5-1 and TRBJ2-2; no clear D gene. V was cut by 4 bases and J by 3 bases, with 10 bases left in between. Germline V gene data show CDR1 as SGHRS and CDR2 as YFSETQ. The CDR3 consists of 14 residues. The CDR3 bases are TGCGCCAGCAGCGATTTCCGAGACACCGGGGAGCTGTTTTTT. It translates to CASSDFRDTGELFF.

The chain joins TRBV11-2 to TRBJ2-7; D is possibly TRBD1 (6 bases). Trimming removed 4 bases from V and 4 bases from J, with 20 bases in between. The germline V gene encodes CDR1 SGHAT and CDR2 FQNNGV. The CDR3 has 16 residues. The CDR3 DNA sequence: TGTGCCAGCAGCTCGACCACACTTCAGGGGAATTACGAGCAGTACTTC. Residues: CASSSTTLQGNYEQYF.

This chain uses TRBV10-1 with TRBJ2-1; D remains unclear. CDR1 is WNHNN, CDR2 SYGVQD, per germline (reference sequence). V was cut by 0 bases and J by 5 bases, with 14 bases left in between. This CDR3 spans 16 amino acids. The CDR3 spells CASSESGQPLHNEQFF. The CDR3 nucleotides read TGCGCCAGCAGTGAGTCGGGCCAGCCCCTCCACAATGAGCAGTTCTTC.

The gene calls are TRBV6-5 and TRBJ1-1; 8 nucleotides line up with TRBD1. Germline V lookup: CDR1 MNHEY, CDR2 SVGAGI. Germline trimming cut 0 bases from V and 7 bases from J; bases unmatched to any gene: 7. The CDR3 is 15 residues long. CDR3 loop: CASSYSSQGTGEAFF. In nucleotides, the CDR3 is TGTGCCAGCAGTTACTCCTCCCAGGGGACAGGTGAAGCTTTCTTT.

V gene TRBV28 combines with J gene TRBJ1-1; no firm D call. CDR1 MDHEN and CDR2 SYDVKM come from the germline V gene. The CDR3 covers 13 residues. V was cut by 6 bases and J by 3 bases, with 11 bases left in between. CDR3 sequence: CASSFPGYTEAFF. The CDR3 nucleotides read TGTGCCAGCAGCTTTCCCGGTTACACTGAAGCTTTCTTT.

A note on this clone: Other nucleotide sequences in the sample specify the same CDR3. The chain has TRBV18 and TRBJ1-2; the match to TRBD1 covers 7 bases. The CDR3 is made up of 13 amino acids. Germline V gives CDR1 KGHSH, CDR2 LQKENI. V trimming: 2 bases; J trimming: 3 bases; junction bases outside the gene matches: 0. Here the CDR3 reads CASSPDRDYGYTF. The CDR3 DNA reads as TGTGCCAGCTCACCAGACAGGGACTATGGCTACACCTTC.

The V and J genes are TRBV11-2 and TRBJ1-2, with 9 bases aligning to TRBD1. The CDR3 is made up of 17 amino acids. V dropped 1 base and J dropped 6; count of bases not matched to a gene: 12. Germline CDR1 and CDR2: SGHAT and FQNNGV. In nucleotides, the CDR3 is TGTGCCAGCAGCTTAGCCCCGGGACAGGGCGGATCTGATGGCTACACCTTC. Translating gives CASSLAPGQGGSDGYTF.

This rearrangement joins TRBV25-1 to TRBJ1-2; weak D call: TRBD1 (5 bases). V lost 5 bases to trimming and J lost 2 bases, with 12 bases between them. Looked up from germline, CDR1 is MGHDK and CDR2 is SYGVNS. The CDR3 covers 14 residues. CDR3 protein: CASSREDSNYGYTF. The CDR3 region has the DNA TGTGCCAGCAGTCGGGAAGACAGCAACTATGGCTACACCTTC.

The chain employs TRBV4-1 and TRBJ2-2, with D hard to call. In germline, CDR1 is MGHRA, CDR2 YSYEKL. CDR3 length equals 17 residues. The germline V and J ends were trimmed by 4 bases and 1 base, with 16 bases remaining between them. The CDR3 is CASSPTARVGNTGELFF. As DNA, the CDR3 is TGCGCCAGCAGCCCCACTGCCCGAGTGGGGAACACCGGGGAGCTGTTTTTT.

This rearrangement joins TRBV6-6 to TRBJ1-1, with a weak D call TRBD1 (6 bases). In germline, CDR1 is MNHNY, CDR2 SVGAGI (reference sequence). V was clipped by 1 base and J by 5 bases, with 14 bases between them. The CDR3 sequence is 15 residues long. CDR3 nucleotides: TGTGCCAGCAGTTACTTGGGGGGCGCTGGTACTGAAGCTTTCTTT. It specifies CASSYLGGAGTEAFF.

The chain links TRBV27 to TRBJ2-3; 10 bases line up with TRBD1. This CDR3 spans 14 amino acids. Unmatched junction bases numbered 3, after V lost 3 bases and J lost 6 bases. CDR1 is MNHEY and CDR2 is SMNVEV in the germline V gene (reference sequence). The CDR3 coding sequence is TGTGCCAGCAGTTTGGACAGGGGGGCGGATACGCAGTATTTT. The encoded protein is CASSLDRGADTQYF.

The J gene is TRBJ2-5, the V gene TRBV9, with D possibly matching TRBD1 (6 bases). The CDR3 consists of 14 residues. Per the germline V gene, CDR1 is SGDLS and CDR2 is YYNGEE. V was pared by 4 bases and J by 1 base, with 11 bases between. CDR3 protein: CASSPSGAQETQYF. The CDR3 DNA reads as TGTGCCAGCAGCCCTTCAGGGGCCCAAGAGACCCAGTACTTC.

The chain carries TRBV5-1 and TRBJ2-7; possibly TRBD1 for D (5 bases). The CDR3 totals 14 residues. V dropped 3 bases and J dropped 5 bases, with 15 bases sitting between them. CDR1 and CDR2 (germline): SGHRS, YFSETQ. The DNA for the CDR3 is TGCGCCAGCAGCTCCTACAGGAAAAACGACGAGCAGTACTTC. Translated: CASSSYRKNDEQYF.

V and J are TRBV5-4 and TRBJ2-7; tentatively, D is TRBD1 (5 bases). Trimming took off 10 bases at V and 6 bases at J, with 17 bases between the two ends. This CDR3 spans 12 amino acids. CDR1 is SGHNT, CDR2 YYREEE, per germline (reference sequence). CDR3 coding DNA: TGTGCCGCCAGACAAGGGGTGGGCGAGCAGTACTTC. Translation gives CAARQGVGEQYF. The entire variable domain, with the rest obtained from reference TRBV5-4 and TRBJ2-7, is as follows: ETGVTQSPTHLIKTRGQQVTLRCSSQSGHNTVSWYQQALGQGPQFIFQYYREEENGRGNFPPRFSGLQFPNYSSELNVNALELDDSALYLCAARQGVGEQYFGPGTRLTVT.

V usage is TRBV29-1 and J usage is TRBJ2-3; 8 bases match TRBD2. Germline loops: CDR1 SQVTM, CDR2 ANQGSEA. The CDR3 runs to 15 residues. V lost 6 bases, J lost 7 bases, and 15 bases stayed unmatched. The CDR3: CSVLPQTSDLNTQYF. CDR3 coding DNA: TGCAGCGTCCTCCCCCAGACTAGCGACTTGAATACGCAGTATTTT.

CDR3 region: CASSIGQSAYSPLHF. CDR3 in DNA: TGTGCCAGTAGTATAGGACAGAGTGCTTATTCACCCCTCCACTTT. The chain combines TRBV19 with TRBJ1-6, with a tentative D call TRBD1 (5 bases). V lost 1 base, J lost 8 bases, and 12 bases lay in between. Germline V gene lookup returns CDR1 LNHDA and CDR2 SQIVND (reference sequence). The CDR3 loop spans 15 amino acids.

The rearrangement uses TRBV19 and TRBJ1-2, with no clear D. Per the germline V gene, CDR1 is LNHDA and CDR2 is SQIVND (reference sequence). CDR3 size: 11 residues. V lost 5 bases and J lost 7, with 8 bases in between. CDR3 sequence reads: CASSWNGGYTF. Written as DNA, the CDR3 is TGTGCCAGTAGTTGGAACGGTGGCTACACCTTC.

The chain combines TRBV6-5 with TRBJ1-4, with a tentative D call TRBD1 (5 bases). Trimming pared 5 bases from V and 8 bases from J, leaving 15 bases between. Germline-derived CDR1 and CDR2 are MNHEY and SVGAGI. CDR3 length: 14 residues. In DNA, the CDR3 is TGTGCCAGCAGTAATCGGCAGGGAAGAGAAAAACTGTTTTTT. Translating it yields CASSNRQGREKLFF.

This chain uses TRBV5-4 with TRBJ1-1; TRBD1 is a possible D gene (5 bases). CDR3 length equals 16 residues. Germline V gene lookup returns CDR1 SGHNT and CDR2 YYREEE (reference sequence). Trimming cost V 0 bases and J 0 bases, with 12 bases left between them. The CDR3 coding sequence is TGTGCCAGCAGCTTGGAATGGGGACCCATGAACACTGAAGCTTTCTTT. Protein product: CASSLEWGPMNTEAFF. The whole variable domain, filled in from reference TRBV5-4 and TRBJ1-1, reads ETGVTQSPTHLIKTRGQQVTLRCSSQSGHNTVSWYQQALGQGPQFIFQYYREEENGRGNFPPRFSGLQFPNYSSELNVNALELDDSALYLCASSLEWGPMNTEAFFGQGTRLTVV.

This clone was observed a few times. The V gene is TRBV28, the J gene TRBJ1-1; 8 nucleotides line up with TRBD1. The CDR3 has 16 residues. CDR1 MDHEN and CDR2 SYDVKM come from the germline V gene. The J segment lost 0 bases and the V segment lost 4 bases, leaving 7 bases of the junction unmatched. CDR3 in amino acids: CASSSGGIIVNTEAFF. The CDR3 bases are TGTGCCAGCAGTTCAGGGGGCATTATCGTGAACACTGAAGCTTTCTTT.

The CDR3: CASSIISGANVLTF. The DNA of the CDR3 is TGTGCCAGCAGTATTATCTCTGGGGCCAACGTCCTGACTTTC. The rearrangement uses TRBV6-6 and TRBJ2-6; D is ambiguous. The V end was cut by 5 bases, the J end by 0 bases, with 5 bases between. The V gene's germline CDR1 is MNHNY and CDR2 SVGAGI (reference sequence). The CDR3 has 14 amino acids.

In nucleotides, the CDR3 is TGTGCCAGCCGTTCAGGGGGCTTATCTGAAAAACTGTTTTTT. Its translation is CASRSGGLSEKLFF. The chain is built from TRBV28 and TRBJ1-4; 8 bases agree with TRBD1. Germline V gene data show CDR1 as MDHEN and CDR2 as SYDVKM. CDR3 size: 14 residues. The trim removed 8 bases at V and 7 bases at J, leaving 9 bases unmatched.

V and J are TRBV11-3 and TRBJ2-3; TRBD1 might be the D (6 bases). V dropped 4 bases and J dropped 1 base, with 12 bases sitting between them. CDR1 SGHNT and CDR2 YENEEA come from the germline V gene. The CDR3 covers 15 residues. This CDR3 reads CASSSQGRGTDTQYF. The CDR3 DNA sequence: TGTGCCAGCAGCTCCCAGGGGAGAGGCACAGATACGCAGTATTTT.

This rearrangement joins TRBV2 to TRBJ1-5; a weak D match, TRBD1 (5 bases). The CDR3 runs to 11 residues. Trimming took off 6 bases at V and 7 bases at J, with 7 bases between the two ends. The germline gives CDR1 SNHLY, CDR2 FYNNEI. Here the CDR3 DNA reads TGTGCCAGCAGCCAGGGCCAGCCCCAGCATTTT. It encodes CASSQGQPQHF.

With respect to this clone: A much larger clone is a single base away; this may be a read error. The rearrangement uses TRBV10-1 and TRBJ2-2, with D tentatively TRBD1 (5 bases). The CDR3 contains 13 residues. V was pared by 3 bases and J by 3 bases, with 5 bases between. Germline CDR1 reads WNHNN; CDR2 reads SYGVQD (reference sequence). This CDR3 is CASSDRDTGELFF. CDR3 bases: TGCGCCAGCAGTGACAGGGACACCGGGGAGCTGTTTTTT.